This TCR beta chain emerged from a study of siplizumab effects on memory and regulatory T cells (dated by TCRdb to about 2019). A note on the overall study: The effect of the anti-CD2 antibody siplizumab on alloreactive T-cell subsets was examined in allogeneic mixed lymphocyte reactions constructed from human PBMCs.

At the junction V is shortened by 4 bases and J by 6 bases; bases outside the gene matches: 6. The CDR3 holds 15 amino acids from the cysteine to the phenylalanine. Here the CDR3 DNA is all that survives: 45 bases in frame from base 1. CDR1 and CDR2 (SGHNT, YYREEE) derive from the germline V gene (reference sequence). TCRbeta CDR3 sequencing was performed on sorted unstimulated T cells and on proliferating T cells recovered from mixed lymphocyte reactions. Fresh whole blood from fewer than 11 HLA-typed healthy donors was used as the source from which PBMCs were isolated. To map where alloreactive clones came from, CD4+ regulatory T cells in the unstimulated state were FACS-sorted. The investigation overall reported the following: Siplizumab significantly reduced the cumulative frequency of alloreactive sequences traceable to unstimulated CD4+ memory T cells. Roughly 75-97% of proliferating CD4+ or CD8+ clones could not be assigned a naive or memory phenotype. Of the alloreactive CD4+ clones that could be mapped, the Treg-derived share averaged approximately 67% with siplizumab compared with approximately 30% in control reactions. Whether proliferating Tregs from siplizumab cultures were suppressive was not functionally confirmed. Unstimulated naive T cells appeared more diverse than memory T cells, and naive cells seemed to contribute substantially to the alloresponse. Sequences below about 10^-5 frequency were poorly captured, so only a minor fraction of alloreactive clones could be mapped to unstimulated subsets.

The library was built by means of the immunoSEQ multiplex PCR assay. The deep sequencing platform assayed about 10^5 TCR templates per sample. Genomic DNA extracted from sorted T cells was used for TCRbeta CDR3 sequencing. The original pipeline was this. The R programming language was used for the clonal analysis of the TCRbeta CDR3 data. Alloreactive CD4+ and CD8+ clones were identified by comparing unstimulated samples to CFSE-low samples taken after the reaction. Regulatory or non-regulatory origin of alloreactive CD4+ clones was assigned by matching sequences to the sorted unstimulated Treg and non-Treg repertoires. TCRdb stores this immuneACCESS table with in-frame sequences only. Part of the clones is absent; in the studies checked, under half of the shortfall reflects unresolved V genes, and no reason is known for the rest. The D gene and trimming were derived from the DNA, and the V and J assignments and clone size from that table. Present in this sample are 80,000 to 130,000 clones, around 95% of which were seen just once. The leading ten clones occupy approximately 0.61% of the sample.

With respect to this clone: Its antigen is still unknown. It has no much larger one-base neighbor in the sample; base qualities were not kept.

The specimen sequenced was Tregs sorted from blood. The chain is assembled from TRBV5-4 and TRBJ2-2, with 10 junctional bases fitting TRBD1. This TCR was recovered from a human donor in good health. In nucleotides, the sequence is TGTGCCAGCAGCCGGGACAGGGGAACATCCGGGGAGCTGTTTTTT. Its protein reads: CASSRDRGTSGELFF.